This TCR beta chain derives from a study of cytomegalovirus exposure and HLA in healthy donors. Study-level information: The 110 million or so unique TCR beta sequences, from 150 million to 200 million T cells, were found by an earlier analysis. General observations from the study: Segments of the TCR beta V type were, in most cases, productive about 90% or about 30% of the time in an earlier analysis. In a later analysis, V- and J-gene trimming of beta chains associated with a DCLRE1C missense variant, replicated independently.

The PCR ran on 60 Vbeta and 13 Jbeta primers. Sequencing was performed with immunoSEQ multiplex PCR; in TCRdb, only in-frame clones are kept and a portion is missing. The repertoire has around 140,000 clones, about two thirds of them found once; the top ten carry approximately 3.9%. Germline CDR1 reads SGHDT; CDR2 reads YYEEEE. This CDR3 spans 18 amino acids. The V gene end was trimmed by 5 bases and the J gene end by 5 bases; junction bases not matched to a gene: 16. This clone has more than one count but fewer than ten. Its antigen remains unidentified. The receptor was derived from a man between 45 and 60 years old in good health and CMV-seropositive. The chain links TRBV5-6 to TRBJ1-2; 12 nucleotides agree with TRBD1. Sequencing input: PBMCs. CDR3 nucleotides: TGTGCCAGCAGGGGGTCCGGGACAGGGGGCCTCTTTAGTTATGGCTACACCTTC. As protein: CASRGSGTGGLFSYGYTF.